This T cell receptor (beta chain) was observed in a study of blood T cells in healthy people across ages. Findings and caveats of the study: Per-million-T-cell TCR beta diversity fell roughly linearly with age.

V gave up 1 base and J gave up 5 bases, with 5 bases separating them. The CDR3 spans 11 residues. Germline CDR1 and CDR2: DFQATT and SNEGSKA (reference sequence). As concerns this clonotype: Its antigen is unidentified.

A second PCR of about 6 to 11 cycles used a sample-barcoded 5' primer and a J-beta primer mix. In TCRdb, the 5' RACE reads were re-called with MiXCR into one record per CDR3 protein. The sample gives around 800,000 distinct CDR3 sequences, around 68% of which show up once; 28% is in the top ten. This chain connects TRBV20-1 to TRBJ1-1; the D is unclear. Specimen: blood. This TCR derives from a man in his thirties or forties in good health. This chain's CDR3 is CSARAGTEAFF. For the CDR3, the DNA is TGCAGTGCTAGAGCCGGGACTGAAGCTTTCTTT.